Below are 12 T cell receptor beta chains sequenced from a single sample in a study of identical twins (dated by TCRdb to the mid-2010s). Library construction relied on 5' RACE. The sequencer listed for this sample is Illumina HiSeq 2000. TCRdb cleaned the public reads at Q25 with fastp, built clones with MiXCR and kept in-frame beta chains. When rows share a CDR3 protein, they turn into one entry using the most common DNA and genes. The sample table shows around 650,000 distinct CDR3 sequences, and 7% to 7.5% are seen once. The ten largest clones add up to 1.6% of the sample. These sequences were also reported in another study, on yellow fever vaccine responses in identical twins.

The specimen was PBMCs. These receptors originate from a woman younger than 35 in good health.

The chain has TRBV3-1 and TRBJ1-3; D may be TRBD1 (5 bases). With 4 bases removed from V and 0 bases from J, the gap between germline ends came to 16 bases. CDR3 length equals 17 residues. CDR1 and CDR2 (germline): LGHDT, YNNKEL (reference sequence). CDR3 region: CASSRRNGAASGNTIYF. The CDR3 DNA follows: TGTGCCAGCAGCCGGAGAAATGGGGCAGCCTCTGGAAACACCATATATTTT.

This clonotype was picked up many times. The genes are TRBV11-2 and TRBJ1-5; no definite D call. This CDR3 is 15 amino acids long. V lost 0 bases and J lost 0, with 6 bases in between. CDR1 is SGHAT and CDR2 is FQNNGV in the germline V gene. CDR3 protein: CASSLEPYSNQPQHF. In DNA form, the CDR3 reads TGTGCCAGCAGCTTAGAGCCTTATAGCAATCAGCCCCAGCATTTT.

The CDR3 region is CASSHPNSPLHF. CDR3 DNA sequence: TGTGCCAGCAGCCACCCAAATTCACCCCTCCACTTT. This chain uses TRBV3-1 with TRBJ1-6; no clear D. The CDR3 runs 12 residues. Trimming pared 3 bases from V and 7 bases from J, leaving 4 bases between. From germline, CDR1 is LGHDT and CDR2 YNNKEL (reference sequence).

The table lists this clonotype with a few counts. The chain couples TRBV7-6 to TRBJ1-4, with unresolved D. The CDR3 totals 14 residues. Germline V gene lookup returns CDR1 SGHVS and CDR2 FNYEAQ. Deletions cut 5 bases from V and 13 bases from J, with 20 bases between. The CDR3 loop reads CASSSQDGMSGLFF. Here the CDR3 DNA reads TGTGCCAGCAGCAGCCAGGACGGGATGAGTGGACTGTTTTTT.

This clonotype was detected only a few times. The CDR3 protein is CASSYSNLGVGKDTQYF. The DNA of the CDR3 is TGTGCCAGCAGTTACTCTAATCTGGGGGTGGGGAAAGATACGCAGTATTTT. The chain has TRBV6-5 and TRBJ2-3; D could derive from TRBD1 or TRBD2 (5 bases each). The CDR3 totals 17 residues. Trimming cost V 0 bases and J 5 bases, with 18 bases left between them. The germline V gene encodes CDR1 MNHEY and CDR2 SVGAGI.

This clonotype was found many times. The V call is TRBV5-1, the J call TRBJ2-3; D is uncertain. In germline, CDR1 is SGHRS, CDR2 YFSETQ. The CDR3 has 17 residues. Trimming pared 4 bases from V and 4 bases from J, leaving 22 bases between. The CDR3 spells CASSPRLTETSPDTQYF. The CDR3 DNA sequence: TGCGCCAGCAGCCCCAGACTGACCGAAACTTCCCCAGATACGCAGTATTTT.

In this sample, this clonotype turned up many times. The chain employs TRBV5-1 and TRBJ2-1, with 9 bases lining up with TRBD2. Germline trimming cut 4 bases from V and 7 bases from J; bases unmatched to any gene: 12. Germline assignment: CDR1 SGHRS and CDR2 YFSETQ. The CDR3 is 16 residues long. In nucleotides, the CDR3 is TGCGCCAGCAGCCAAATAGCGGGAGCGTCGGGAAATGAGCAGTTCTTC. This encodes CASSQIAGASGNEQFF.

This chain connects TRBV10-3 to TRBJ2-7; 7 bases are a match to TRBD2. There are 14 residues in the CDR3. V lost 4 bases to trimming and J lost 8 bases; unmatched junction nucleotides: 11. Germline V CDR1 and CDR2: ENHRY, SYGVKD. CDR3 sequence reads: CAISVNLAGEKQYF. The CDR3 nucleotides read TGTGCCATCAGTGTGAACTTGGCGGGAGAAAAGCAGTACTTC.

The chain couples TRBV20-1 to TRBJ2-4; possibly TRBD1 for D (6 bases). The CDR3 sequence is 15 residues long. Trimming pared 3 bases from V and 6 bases from J, leaving 18 bases between. The germline V gene has CDR1 DFQATT and CDR2 SNEGSKA (reference sequence). CDR3 bases: TGCAGTGCTAGTGAGAACTTGACAGGCACAAACATTCAGTACTTC. Amino acid sequence: CSASENLTGTNIQYF.

V and J are TRBV10-2 and TRBJ2-3; 9 nucleotides align to TRBD1. There are 15 residues in the CDR3. V lost 3 bases, J lost 5 bases, and 6 bases stayed unmatched. Germline V gene data show CDR1 as WSHSY and CDR2 as SAAADI. In nucleotides, the CDR3 is TGCGCCAGCAGTGACCGGGGACAGGGCAAAGATACGCAGTATTTT. It is translated as CASSDRGQGKDTQYF.

The sample holds a few counts of this clonotype. The chain couples TRBV3-1 to TRBJ2-3, with 11 bases matching TRBD2. The trim removed 1 base at V and 1 base at J, leaving 4 bases unmatched. The CDR3 spans 17 residues. CDR1 and CDR2 (germline): LGHDT, YNNKEL (reference sequence). CDR3 loop: CASSQGLGLAGTDTQYF. The CDR3 DNA follows: TGTGCCAGCAGCCAAGGATTGGGACTAGCGGGCACAGATACGCAGTATTTT.

DNA for the CDR3: TGTGCCAACTCCCGGGGCGCAGATACGCAGTATTTT. Translated: CANSRGADTQYF. The V gene is TRBV10-3, the J gene TRBJ2-3; either TRBD1 or TRBD2 may fit D (5 bases each). The CDR3 length is 12 residues. V gave up 10 bases and J gave up 4 bases, with 12 bases separating them. Germline-derived CDR1 and CDR2 are ENHRY and SYGVKD.